A selection of T cell receptor beta chains follows, all from one sample in a study of a mutant IDH1 vaccine in newly diagnosed glioma. Their antigens are not known. Sequencing used immunoSEQ multiplex PCR; TCRdb keeps in-frame clones, though not all of them. The sample has 60,000 or so clones; around 82% are singletons. The specimen was PBMCs, collected from a glioma patient whose treatment included an IDH1 peptide vaccine. These TCRs come from a woman under 30 with glioma. Some clones in this sample may be carry-over from other donors' samples. The CDR3 runs from the conserved cysteine through the conserved F or W. Each record gives: V gene, J gene, clone size, D gene, CDR3 DNA, CDR3 protein. A D gene is named only where the DNA matches it firmly. Expanded clones are given a class, and other clones once, few, many or no size at all.

V: TRBV25-1; J: TRBJ2-7; size: -; D: -; DNA: TGTGCCACCGCCTTAGGCTCCTACGAGCAGTACTTC; CDR3: CATALGSYEQYF
V: TRBV29-1; J: TRBJ2-4; size: few; D: -; DNA: TGCAGCGTTGCTTTAGCCAAAAACATTCAGTACTTC; CDR3: CSVALAKNIQYF
V: TRBV5-1; J: TRBJ2-7; size: -; D: TRBD2; DNA: TGCGCCAGCAGCTTGATTAGCGGGAGTTACGAGCAGTACTTC; CDR3: CASSLISGSYEQYF
V: TRBV6-4; J: TRBJ2-2; size: -; D: -; DNA: TGTGCCAGCAGTCTAGTAGAAACCGGGGAGCTGTTTTTT; CDR3: CASSLVETGELFF
V: TRBV5-4; J: TRBJ2-1; size: -; D: -; DNA: TGTGCCAGCAGCTCGCCGGCCCACAATGAGCAGTTCTTC; CDR3: CASSSPAHNEQFF
V: TRBV27; J: TRBJ1-2; size: -; D: -; DNA: TGTGCCAGCAGCGTACAGGGTTTCTATGGCTACACCTTC; CDR3: CASSVQGFYGYTF
V: TRBV6-1; J: TRBJ1-2; size: -; D: TRBD1; DNA: TGTGCCAGCAGTGAAGGCAGGGGGAACTATGGCTACACCTTC; CDR3: CASSEGRGNYGYTF
V: TRBV7-8; J: TRBJ1-5; size: few; D: -; DNA: TGTGCCAGCAGCGGTCTAGGGGGGAGCAATCAGCCCCAGCATTTT; CDR3: CASSGLGGSNQPQHF
V: TRBV4-1; J: TRBJ2-3; size: -; D: TRBD2; DNA: TGCGCCAGCAGCCAAGGTAGGGCTAGCGGGAGGACAGATACGCAGTATTTT; CDR3: CASSQGRASGRTDTQYF
V: TRBV7-2; J: TRBJ1-1; size: -; D: -; DNA: TGTGCCAGCAGTCCAGGGACGACTGAAGCTTTCTTT; CDR3: CASSPGTTEAFF
V: TRBV14; J: TRBJ2-5; size: -; D: -; DNA: TGTGCCAGCAGCCCCAGACTAGTAGGAGAGACCCAGTACTTC; CDR3: CASSPRLVGETQYF
V: TRBV30; J: TRBJ2-7; size: -; D: TRBD1; DNA: TGTGCCTGGGGCCTCACAGGGGGCTACGAGCAGTACTTC; CDR3: CAWGLTGGYEQYF
V: TRBV19; J: TRBJ1-6; size: -; D: -; DNA: TGTGCCACTTGCTCCTATAATTCACCCCTCCACTTT; CDR3: CATCSYNSPLHF
V: TRBV5-4; J: TRBJ2-1; size: -; D: TRBD2; DNA: TGTGCCAGCAGCTCGAGACTAGCGGGGGCCATTGAGCAGTTCTTC; CDR3: CASSSRLAGAIEQFF